This TCR beta chain emerged from a study of blood T cell repertoires in COVID-19. This clone was seen a single time. Original analysis: Quantification of nucleated cells was approximated via reference gene primer amplification. Profiling relied on immunoSEQ multiplex PCR, and the TCRdb table lists in-frame clones only, not all of them. From that table come the V and J calls and clone size; the DNA was used to work out D and trimming. The table has approximately 290,000 clones, 70% to 90% seen once. Germline V gives CDR1 SNHLY, CDR2 FYNNEI. The CDR3 has 12 amino acids. V was pared by 7 bases and J by 0 bases, with 6 bases between. Study members were between 18 and 89 years old and lived in approximately 25 US regions. Assignments of participants to cohorts depended upon their own reported clinical history. Cohort 3 donors counted as recovered after two negative PCRs, clearance, or resolved symptoms.

The chain recombines TRBV2 with TRBJ2-5; D is undetermined. This TCR came from a woman aged 30 to 39 who had recovered from COVID-19. Sequencing was done on a sample of PBMCs or T cells enriched from blood (not recorded which). CDR3 nucleotide sequence: TGTGCCAGCAATCGGGACCAAGAGACCCAGTACTTC. This encodes CASNRDQETQYF.